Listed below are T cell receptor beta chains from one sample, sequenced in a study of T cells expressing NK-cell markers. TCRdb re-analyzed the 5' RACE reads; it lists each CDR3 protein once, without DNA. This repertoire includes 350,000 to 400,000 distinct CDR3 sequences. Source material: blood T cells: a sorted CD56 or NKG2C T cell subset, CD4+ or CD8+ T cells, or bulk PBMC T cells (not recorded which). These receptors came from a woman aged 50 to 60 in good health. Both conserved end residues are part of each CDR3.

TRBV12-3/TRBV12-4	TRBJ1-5	CASSFQGTMDSNQPQHF
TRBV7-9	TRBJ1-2	CASSLLPRVNYGYTF
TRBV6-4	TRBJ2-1	CASSDSTRRLYNEQFF
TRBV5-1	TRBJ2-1	CASSAGLATTYNEQFF
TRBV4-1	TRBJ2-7	CASSPVSFISYEQYF
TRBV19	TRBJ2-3	CASSITERLGGTQYF
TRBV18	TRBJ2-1	CASSAGYNEQFF
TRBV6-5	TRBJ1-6	CASRDHGQGSSPLHF
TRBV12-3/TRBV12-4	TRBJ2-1	CASRPSGHNEQFF
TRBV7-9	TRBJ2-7	CASSYRDLLYEQYF
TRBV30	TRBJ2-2	CAWSVYGGRTGELFF
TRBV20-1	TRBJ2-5	CSAKRERETQYF
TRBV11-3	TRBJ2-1	CASSQDGPSYNEQFF
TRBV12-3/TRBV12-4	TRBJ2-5	CASSAPDREETQYF
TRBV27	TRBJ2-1	CASSLSARGTYNEQFF
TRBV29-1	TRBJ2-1	CSAAGPNEQFF
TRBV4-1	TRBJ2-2	CASSLQGGGSFAGELFF
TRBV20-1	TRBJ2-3	CSAAFGTPSGDTQYF
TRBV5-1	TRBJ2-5	CASSSLAGEEETQYF
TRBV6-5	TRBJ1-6	CASSYSGRVDSPLHF
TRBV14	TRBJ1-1	CASSQRHGSEAFF
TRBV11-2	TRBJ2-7	CASSLVASYEQYF
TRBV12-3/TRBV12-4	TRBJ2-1	CASTLSGTHHNEQFF
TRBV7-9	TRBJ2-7	CASSPLGEGFDEQYF
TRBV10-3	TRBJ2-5	CAIRATTGKETQYF
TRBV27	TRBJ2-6	CASSFDGANSGANVLTF
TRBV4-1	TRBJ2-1	CASSQGSGSGANEQFF
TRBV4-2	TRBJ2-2	CASNPLWGGGNTGELFF
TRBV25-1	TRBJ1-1	CASREGQRKAFF
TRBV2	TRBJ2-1	CASNVEQLNEQFF
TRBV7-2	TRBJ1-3	CASSLTRVGSSGNTIYF
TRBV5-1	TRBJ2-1	CASRRDPGLADEQFF
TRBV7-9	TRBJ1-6	CASSRGGQVPPINSPLHF
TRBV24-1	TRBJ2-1	CATSDLPGEQFF
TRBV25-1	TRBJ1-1	CASSPPRAAHTEAFF
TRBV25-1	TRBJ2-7	CASSGQGRNYEQYF
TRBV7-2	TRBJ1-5	CASSWSRGENQPQHF
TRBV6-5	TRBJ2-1	CASSSPTHNEQFF
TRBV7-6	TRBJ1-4	CASKKGQGMGEKLFF
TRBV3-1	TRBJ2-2	CASSQRTSPLTGELFF
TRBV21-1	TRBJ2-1	CASSIGLAGNEQFF
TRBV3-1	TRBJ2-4	CASSQEWREGQYIQYF
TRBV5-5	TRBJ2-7	CASSPAGAGYEQYF
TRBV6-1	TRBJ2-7	CASRDNLAATYEQYF
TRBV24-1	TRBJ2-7	CATSEAGDYEQYF
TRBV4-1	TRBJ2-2	CASSQPYTGELFF